This is a list of T cell receptor beta chains from one sample in a study of blood T cell repertoires in COVID-19. TCRdb's table, derived via immunoSEQ multiplex PCR, lists solely in-frame clones and lacks some. The data contain 60,000 to 70,000 clones, roughly 82% of them singletons. The source material was peripheral blood. These receptors came from a human donor in a cohort sampled during active COVID-19. The CDR3 runs from the conserved cysteine through the conserved F or W. The order of the fields is J gene, V gene, CDR3 protein.

>TRBJ2-7|TRBV5-1
CASSLGGGRIEQYF
>TRBJ2-7|TRBV5-1
CASSPDRGSAYEQYF
>TRBJ2-3|TRBV30
CAWSRAGLTSDTQYF
>TRBJ2-6|TRBV5-1
CASSRTGTGANVLTF
>TRBJ1-6|TRBV19
CASSPRETTPLHF
>TRBJ2-2|TRBV11-3
CASSRSGELFF
>TRBJ1-2|TRBV2
CASSVQGAYGYTF
>TRBJ1-3|TRBV11-2
CASSLGQGPRAGNTIYF
>TRBJ1-1|TRBV19
CARETGAFF
>TRBJ1-2|TRBV4-3
CASSQDMGGGYGYTF
>TRBJ2-2|TRBV10-3
CASSQPGQVTGELFF
>TRBJ2-2|TRBV7-3
CASSPQRLAGSPTGELFF
>TRBJ1-1|TRBV7-9
CASSNDRMNTEAFF
>TRBJ1-1|TRBV5-1
CASSSGQAQAFF
>TRBJ1-6|TRBV30
CAWSATRGKNSPLHF
>TRBJ1-5|TRBV12-3/TRBV12-4
CASSYSNQPQHF
>TRBJ1-2|TRBV5-4
CASSLPGQGAISYTF
>TRBJ2-6|TRBV15
CATSRTLGTGGSGANVLTF
>TRBJ1-6|TRBV27
CASSVGTQYNSPLHF
>TRBJ1-1|TRBV19
CASSILGEWTEAFF
>TRBJ1-1|TRBV11-3
CASSLGPGMNTEAFF
>TRBJ2-7|TRBV5-6
CASSLEEYEQYF
>TRBJ2-7|TRBV18
CASSPPLLGSSYEQYF
>TRBJ1-3|TRBV5-1
CASRLGTHSGNTIYF
>TRBJ1-3|TRBV28
CAIHSRTAGNTIYF
>TRBJ1-6|TRBV5-4
CASSSMGQGQNSPLHF
>TRBJ2-5|TRBV2
CASNLRQASQETQYF
>TRBJ2-1|TRBV7-9
CASMLAPTEQFF
>TRBJ2-1|TRBV5-4
CASSSIQGTRGEQFF
>TRBJ1-2|TRBV19
CASSKDSRYGYTF
>TRBJ2-2|TRBV4-3
CASSQDRTSGGLTGELFF
>TRBJ1-2|TRBV19
CASSIGGLGGYTF
>TRBJ2-7|TRBV10-3
CAISDGLVYEQYF
>TRBJ2-5|TRBV28
CASTQGRSGKTQYF
>TRBJ1-2|TRBV19
CASSSRGRNYGYTF
>TRBJ2-7|TRBV27
CASSPGDGLYEQYF
>TRBJ1-1|TRBV28
CASSGQGFYRAFF
>TRBJ2-3|TRBV2
CASSRASTDTQYF
>TRBJ1-6|TRBV2
CASSPSVDNSPLHF
>TRBJ2-1|TRBV5-1
CASSLAAGGPYSEQFF
>TRBJ2-3|TRBV11-3
CASSLDSGGASTDTQYF
>TRBJ2-1|TRBV7-9
CASSLGMLQGNEQFF
>TRBJ2-1|TRBV15
CATSGGTGYGQFF
>TRBJ1-4|TRBV10-1
CASSEGTTEKLFF
>TRBJ1-5|TRBV30
CAWSPSGTGDNQPQHF
>TRBJ1-2|TRBV28
CASKTPGIGYGYTF
>TRBJ2-5|TRBV18
CASSLAGDQETQYF
>TRBJ2-1|TRBV9
CASSVEAHGERGGYNEQFF
>TRBJ2-2|TRBV28
CASSAQNTGELFF
>TRBJ2-3|TRBV27
CASSNLRDSLADTQYF
>TRBJ2-5|TRBV24-1
CATSDGPQETQYF
>TRBJ2-1|TRBV7-2
CASSEGRGGGNNEQFF
>TRBJ1-3|TRBV30
CAWTRLSGLSGNTIYF
>TRBJ1-4|TRBV5-1
CASPRLANEKLFF
>TRBJ2-5|TRBV18
CASRPTSGLQETQYF
>TRBJ1-1|TRBV11-3
CASSYEDRGRTEAFF
>TRBJ2-3|TRBV18
CASSPPGRDTQYF
>TRBJ2-3|TRBV11-3
CASSSGGGSTDTQYF
>TRBJ1-1|TRBV14
CASSPRPGHRWGAFF